The 9 T cell receptor beta chains presented below share a single source sample, sequenced in a study of cytomegalovirus exposure and HLA in healthy donors. A multiplex PCR was run with 60 Vbeta primers and 13 Jbeta primers. Assay: immunoSEQ multiplex PCR; the TCRdb copy retains only in-frame clones and omits some. The sample records more than 150,000 clones, approximately 79% being singletons. The sample was PBMCs. Receptors were obtained from a girl aged 10-17 years in good health and CMV-seropositive.

The chain is built from TRBV30 and TRBJ1-5; 10 bases line up with TRBD1. The ends lost 4 bases at V and 7 bases at J; junction bases unmatched: 4. This CDR3 comprises 13 residues. CDR1 is GTSNPN, CDR2 SVGIG, per germline (reference sequence). CDR3 in amino acids: CAWKGQGSQPQHF. Here the CDR3 DNA reads TGTGCCTGGAAGGGACAGGGGTCACAGCCCCAGCATTTT.

This chain links TRBV5-6 with TRBJ1-6, with D unclear. Trimming left V 1 base short and J 11 bases short, with 7 bases between. Looked up from germline, CDR1 is SGHDT and CDR2 is YYEEEE. The CDR3 has 12 residues. CDR3 loop: CASSLNGAPLHF. The CDR3 DNA reads TGTGCCAGCAGCTTGAACGGAGCACCCCTCCACTTT.

For the CDR3, the DNA is TGTGCCAGCAGCCCGGACAGGGGCTGGCACGAGCAGTACTTC. It is translated as CASSPDRGWHEQYF. The chain combines TRBV7-9 with TRBJ2-7; 9 nucleotides match TRBD1. In germline, CDR1 is SEHNR, CDR2 FQNEAQ (reference sequence). The CDR3 is 14 amino acids. Trimming removed 5 bases from V and 5 bases from J; junction bases left unmatched: 7.

The V gene is TRBV7-2, the J gene TRBJ2-1; D might be TRBD2 (6 bases). CDR3 length: 13 amino acids. Deletions cut 5 bases from V and 8 bases from J, with 13 bases between. The germline CDR1 and CDR2 sequences are SGHTA and FQGNSA. The CDR3 nucleotides read TGTGCCAGCAGCGGGGGGAATCGCGATGAGCAGTTCTTC. This gives the protein CASSGGNRDEQFF.

This clone was seen a handful of times. The V call is TRBV7-9, the J call TRBJ1-2; 10 bases agree with TRBD1. The V segment lost 3 bases and the J segment 8 bases; nucleotides outside the gene matches: 6. The CDR3 has 14 residues. CDR1 and CDR2 (germline): SEHNR, FQNEAQ (reference sequence). In DNA form, the CDR3 reads TGTGCCAGCAGCTTTGGAGGGACAGGGGACGGCTACACCTTC. Translated: CASSFGGTGDGYTF.

V gene TRBV11-2 combines with J gene TRBJ1-1; 9 nucleotides agree with TRBD1. Germline V lookup: CDR1 SGHAT, CDR2 FQNNGV. After removal of 4 bases from V and 6 bases from J, the junction contained 3 bases not matched to a gene. This CDR3 comprises 13 residues. The CDR3 here is CASSSDRGSEAFF. The CDR3 DNA reads as TGTGCCAGCAGCTCGGACAGGGGCTCTGAAGCTTTCTTT.

The chain combines TRBV9 with TRBJ2-7; a weak D match, TRBD2 (5 bases). Trimming shortened V by 0 bases and J by 2 bases, and 9 bases separated the two germline ends. Germline assignment: CDR1 SGDLS and CDR2 YYNGEE. The CDR3 totals 14 residues. CDR3 in DNA: TGTGCCAGCAGCGTAGCAGCGGAGACCTACGAGCAGTACTTC. Protein: CASSVAAETYEQYF.

The V gene is TRBV6-5, the J gene TRBJ1-2, with D perhaps matching TRBD1 (6 bases). The CDR3 covers 14 residues. The germline V and J ends were trimmed by 0 bases and 7 bases, with 12 bases remaining between them. CDR1 is MNHEY and CDR2 is SVGAGI in the germline V gene. CDR3 residues: CASSYSGGRGGYTF. The CDR3 nucleotides read TGTGCCAGCAGTTACTCGGGGGGGCGTGGTGGCTACACCTTC.

V is TRBV27 and J is TRBJ2-1; possibly TRBD1 for D (6 bases). Germline assignment: CDR1 MNHEY and CDR2 SMNVEV (reference sequence). This CDR3 region has 12 residues. The V end was cut by 4 bases, the J end by 10 bases, with 11 bases between. The DNA for the CDR3 is TGTGCCAGCAGTTGGCTACAGGGAGAGCAGTTCTTC. It encodes CASSWLQGEQFF.